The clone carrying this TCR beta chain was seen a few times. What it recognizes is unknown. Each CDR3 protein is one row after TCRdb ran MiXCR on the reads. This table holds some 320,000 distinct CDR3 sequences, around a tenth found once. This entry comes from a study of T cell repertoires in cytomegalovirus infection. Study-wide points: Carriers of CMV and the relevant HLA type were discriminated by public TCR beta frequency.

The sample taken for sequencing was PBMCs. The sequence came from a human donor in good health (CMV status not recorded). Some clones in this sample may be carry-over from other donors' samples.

CDR3 loop: CASSSGGLGEQYF. The CDR3 nucleotides read TGTGCCAGTAGCTCAGGGGGACTCGGCGAGCAGTACTTC. The rearrangement joins TRBV19 to TRBJ2-7, with D perhaps TRBD1 (7 bases). Per the germline V gene, CDR1 is LNHDA and CDR2 is SQIVND (reference sequence). The CDR3 has 13 amino acids. V shed 6 bases and J shed 6 bases, with 15 bases lying between them.